The 12 T cell receptor beta chains below all came from one sample that was sequenced in a study of OX40 agonist ivuxolimab in advanced cancers. Assay used: immunoSEQ multiplex PCR; TCRdb lists only in-frame clones, some missing. The data show 65,000 to 100,000 clones, with roughly 88% seen just once and roughly 0.32% held by the top ten. This sample comprised CD4+ or CD8+ T cells sorted from blood, obtained in a trial of the OX40 agonist ivuxolimab. These receptors came from an adult with an advanced solid tumor such as melanoma, head and neck, liver or kidney cancer.

The chain is built from TRBV6-5 and TRBJ1-4, with D unresolved. There are 14 residues in the CDR3. Trimming stripped 6 bases from V and 4 bases from J, with 12 bases between. Germline values: CDR1 MNHEY, CDR2 SVGAGI. The CDR3 sequence: CASSQQSLNEKLFF. CDR3 in DNA: TGTGCCAGCAGCCAACAGAGCCTTAATGAAAAACTGTTTTTT.

The genes are TRBV6-1 and TRBJ1-1; 7 nucleotides align to TRBD1. CDR3 size: 16 residues. CDR1 and CDR2 (germline): MNHNS, SASEGT. J lost 5 bases, V lost 4 bases, and 13 bases had no gene match. The CDR3 loop is CASSARRQGPGTEAFF. The DNA of the CDR3 is TGTGCCAGCAGTGCGCGGAGACAGGGCCCGGGGACTGAAGCTTTCTTT.

The chain uses TRBV5-1 and TRBJ2-3; 7 bases fit TRBD1. Trimming removed 4 bases from V and 3 bases from J; junction bases left unmatched: 11. CDR3 size: 16 residues. Germline CDR1 is SGHRS and CDR2 is YFSETQ. The CDR3 loop reads CASSATGQWITDTQYF. CDR3 nucleotide sequence: TGCGCCAGCAGCGCAACGGGACAGTGGATTACAGATACGCAGTATTTT.

This chain joins TRBV19 and TRBJ1-5; tentative D call: TRBD1 (5 bases). The ends were cut back, 4 bases at V and 2 bases at J, with 18 bases in the middle. This CDR3 has 17 residues. CDR1 LNHDA and CDR2 SQIVND come from the germline V gene (reference sequence). The CDR3: CASSTQPDSRGNQPQHF. CDR3 nucleotide sequence: TGTGCCAGTAGTACCCAACCTGACAGTAGAGGCAATCAGCCCCAGCATTTT.

The V gene is TRBV5-1, the J gene TRBJ1-3; 7 bases are shared with TRBD1. Germline values: CDR1 SGHRS, CDR2 YFSETQ. There are 16 residues in the CDR3. Unmatched junction bases numbered 10, after V lost 3 bases and J lost 4 bases. CDR3 protein: CASSSTTGVGGNTIYF. CDR3 sequence (DNA): TGCGCCAGCAGCTCTACTACAGGGGTGGGAGGAAACACCATATATTTT.

The table lists this clone with a few counts. The rearrangement uses TRBV28 and TRBJ2-2, with a tentative D call TRBD2 (6 bases). V shed 2 bases and J shed 6 bases, with 10 bases lying between them. Germline CDR1 reads MDHEN; CDR2 reads SYDVKM. This CDR3 contains 14 residues. The CDR3, as DNA: TGTGCCAGCAGTTTAATGGGAGGTGCCGGGGAGCTGTTTTTT. This gives the protein CASSLMGGAGELFF. Combining the CDR3 with reference TRBV28 and TRBJ2-2 gives the whole variable domain DVKVTQSSRYLVKRTGEKVFLECVQDMDHENMFWYRQDPGLGLRLIYFSYDVKMKEKGDIPEGYSVSREKKERFSLILESASTNQTSMYLCASSLMGGAGELFFGEGSRLTVL.

This chain connects TRBV11-2 to TRBJ2-5, with a weak D call TRBD2 (6 bases). CDR1 is SGHAT and CDR2 is FQNNGV in the germline V gene. Trimming took 1 base from V and 4 from J, leaving 10 bases between them. The CDR3 loop spans 14 amino acids. The DNA for the CDR3 is TGTGCCAGCAGCTTAGGAGTGGGGGGAGAGACCCAGTACTTC. Translation gives CASSLGVGGETQYF.

The chain employs TRBV19 and TRBJ1-1, with a tentative D call TRBD1 (5 bases). V lost 5 bases to trimming and J lost 5 bases, with 18 bases between them. The CDR3 sequence is 15 residues long. Germline V gene data show CDR1 as LNHDA and CDR2 as SQIVND (reference sequence). The CDR3 sequence: CASSLEGMLRTEAFF. DNA for the CDR3: TGTGCCAGTAGTCTGGAGGGGATGCTACGGACTGAAGCTTTCTTT.

The rearrangement uses TRBV5-4 and TRBJ1-6, with a weak D call TRBD1 (5 bases). Germline values: CDR1 SGHNT, CDR2 YYREEE (reference sequence). The CDR3 contains 16 residues. The germline V and J ends were trimmed by 4 bases and 4 bases, with 15 bases remaining between them. In DNA form, the CDR3 reads TGTGCCAGCAGCCGAGCAGGGCAGAGATATAATTCACCCCTCCACTTT. This codes for CASSRAGQRYNSPLHF.

The V gene is TRBV28, the J gene TRBJ2-1, with D unresolved. Trimming shortened V by 3 bases and J by 4 bases, and 10 bases separated the two germline ends. CDR1 is MDHEN and CDR2 is SYDVKM in the germline V gene. The length of the CDR3 is 14 residues. The DNA of the CDR3 is TGTGCCAGCAGTTTTGAGGCTAAATACAATGAGCAGTTCTTC. Its translation: CASSFEAKYNEQFF.

This chain joins TRBV19 and TRBJ1-6; TRBD1 aligns across 12 bases. The CDR3 sequence is 16 residues long. V trimming: 0 bases; J trimming: 7 bases; junction bases outside the gene matches: 1. Germline-derived CDR1 and CDR2 are LNHDA and SQIVND (reference sequence). CDR3 residues: CASSIEGQGANSPLHF. The CDR3 region has the DNA TGTGCCAGTAGTATAGAGGGACAGGGGGCGAATTCACCCCTCCACTTT.

V gene TRBV6-1 combines with J gene TRBJ1-1; D is ambiguous. The CDR3 runs to 15 residues. Germline loops: CDR1 MNHNS, CDR2 SASEGT. V lost 2 bases, J lost 0 bases, and 10 bases lay in between. The CDR3 bases are TGTGCCAGCAGTGAATCACGGGTTATGAACACTGAAGCTTTCTTT. This sequence encodes CASSESRVMNTEAFF.